The TCR beta chain described here comes from a study of neurological immune-mediated disorders. Overall study results and limits: No sharing of CDR3 amino acid sequences was observed among expanded clones across subjects, suggesting private repertoires in all groups.

Synthesis of cDNA was carried out by template-switch 5'RACE. The reaction used 10-nucleotide random UMIs. A single record per CDR3 protein comes from TCRdb applying MiXCR to the 5' RACE reads. This sample has 20,000 to 25,000 distinct CDR3 sequences, with over 9.5% found just once. Germline V lookup: CDR1 MDHEN, CDR2 SYDVKM. With 4 bases clipped from V and 4 bases from J, the junction kept 9 bases outside the gene matches. The CDR3 loop spans 15 amino acids. As to this clonotype: Its antigen is not known.

This receptor was identified in a woman in her sixties or seventies with HTLV-1-associated myelopathy (HAM/TSP). Sequenced material: PBMCs. This rearrangement joins TRBV28 to TRBJ2-5, with 7 bases identical to TRBD1. CDR3 region: CASSSNRAGGETQYF. The CDR3 region has the DNA TGTGCCAGCAGTTCTAATCGGGCAGGGGGAGAGACCCAGTACTTC.